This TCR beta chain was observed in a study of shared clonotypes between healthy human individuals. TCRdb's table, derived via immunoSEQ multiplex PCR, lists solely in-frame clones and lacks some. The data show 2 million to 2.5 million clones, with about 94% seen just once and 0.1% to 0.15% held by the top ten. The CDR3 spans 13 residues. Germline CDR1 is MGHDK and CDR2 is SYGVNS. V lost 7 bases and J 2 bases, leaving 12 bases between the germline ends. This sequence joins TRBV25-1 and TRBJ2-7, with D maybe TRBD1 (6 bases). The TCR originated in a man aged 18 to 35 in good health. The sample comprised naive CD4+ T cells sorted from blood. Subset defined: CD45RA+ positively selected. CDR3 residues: CASNTGIPYEQYF. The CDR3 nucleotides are TGTGCCAGCAACACAGGGATTCCCTACGAGCAGTACTTC.